One sample yielded the 5 T cell receptor beta chains listed below, sequenced in a study of cytomegalovirus exposure and HLA in healthy donors. The PCR was carried out with 60 Vbeta primers and 13 Jbeta primers. The table came from immunoSEQ multiplex PCR; TCRdb's copy has only in-frame clones and leaves some out. The sample consists of about 89,000 clones, about 80% of them appearing once. The specimen sequenced was PBMCs. These receptors were collected from a male donor in good health and CMV-seronegative.

V usage is TRBV7-2 and J usage is TRBJ1-1, with D tentatively TRBD1 (5 bases). The ends were cut back, 2 bases at V and 0 bases at J, with 10 bases in the middle. Germline assignment: CDR1 SGHTA and CDR2 FQGNSA. The CDR3 sequence is 15 residues long. CDR3 DNA: TGTGCCAGCAGCTTAATGCAGGGCGTGAACACTGAAGCTTTCTTT. Translated, it gives CASSLMQGVNTEAFF.

The chain couples TRBV11-2 to TRBJ2-7; 12 positions agree with TRBD1. From germline, CDR1 is SGHAT and CDR2 FQNNGV. The CDR3 is made up of 18 amino acids. J gave up 2 bases and V 3 bases, and 11 bases lay outside the gene matches. The CDR3 region is CASSFSGTGGGITYEQYF. The CDR3 region has the DNA TGTGCCAGCAGCTTTTCCGGGACAGGGGGCGGAATTACCTACGAGCAGTACTTC.

The chain carries TRBV2 and TRBJ2-7, with D possibly being TRBD1 (6 bases). The V gene's germline CDR1 is SNHLY and CDR2 FYNNEI. The CDR3 length is 16 residues. V was cut by 1 base and J by 4 bases, with 17 bases left in between. Here the CDR3 reads CASSEDNRVMEYEQYF. CDR3 in DNA: TGTGCCAGCAGTGAAGACAACAGGGTGATGGAGTACGAGCAGTACTTC.

This chain links TRBV5-1 with TRBJ1-3; D is possibly TRBD1 (5 bases). The CDR3 consists of 16 residues. Germline V gives CDR1 SGHRS, CDR2 YFSETQ. V lost 0 bases, J lost 0 bases, and 10 bases lay in between. The CDR3 DNA reads TGCGCCAGCAGCTTGGAAGGGGTTCACTCTGGAAACACCATATATTTT. Protein: CASSLEGVHSGNTIYF. The full variable domain, its missing parts supplied by reference TRBV5-1 and TRBJ1-3, is KAGVTQTPRYLIKTRGQQVTLSCSPISGHRSVSWYQQTPGQGLQFLFEYFSETQRNKGNFPGRFSGRQFSNSRSEMNVSTLELGDSALYLCASSLEGVHSGNTIYFGEGSWLTVV.

This rearrangement joins TRBV11-2 to TRBJ2-4, with 8 bases lining up with TRBD1. V gave up 10 bases and J gave up 6 bases; unmatched junction bases: 8. Germline CDR1 SGHAT, CDR2 FQNNGV. This CDR3 spans 13 amino acids. CDR3 residues: CATKGDRGNIQYF. The CDR3 nucleotides are TGTGCCACTAAGGGAGACAGGGGAAACATTCAGTACTTC. The variable domain in full, completed from reference TRBV11-2 and TRBJ2-4, reads EAGVAQSPRYKIIEKRQSVAFWCNPISGHATLYWYQQILGQGPKLLIQFQNNGVVDDSQLPKDRFSAERLKGVDSTLKIQPAKLEDSAVYLCATKGDRGNIQYFGAGTRLSVL.